This passage covers 10 T cell receptor beta chains from one sample sequenced in a study of blood T cell repertoires in COVID-19 (dated by TCRdb to the early 2020s). Libraries were prepared through the immunoSEQ multiplex PCR assay. As stored in TCRdb, this immuneACCESS dataset retains in-frame rearrangements with V and J assigned. A fraction of the clones does not appear; measured against another copy, unresolved V genes explain less than half of the discrepancy, and the remainder lacks a known reason. The sample table contains some 45,000 clones; only one count was recorded for approximately 89% of them. The ten largest clones take up roughly 12% of the sample. The specimen was peripheral blood. The origin of the receptors is a human donor with active COVID-19. The donor label of this sample is uncertain.

The rearrangement joins TRBV7-9 to TRBJ1-2; D is unclear. V shed 5 bases and J shed 7 bases, with 17 bases lying between them. Germline loops: CDR1 SEHNR, CDR2 FQNEAQ (reference sequence). This CDR3 comprises 14 residues. The CDR3 region has the DNA TGTGCCAGCAGCAACGCGGTGGCCTTAGGTGGCTACACCTTC. It codes for CASSNAVALGGYTF.

The chain is built from TRBV11-2 and TRBJ2-5; 7 bases match TRBD1. Germline V gene sequence: CDR1 SGHAT, CDR2 FQNNGV. The CDR3 extends over 14 amino acids. V was pared by 5 bases and J by 4 bases, with 7 bases of the junction left unmatched. The CDR3 spells CASSTIGTAETQYF. CDR3 nucleotide sequence: TGTGCCAGCAGCACCATCGGGACAGCAGAGACCCAGTACTTC.

The chain couples TRBV29-1 to TRBJ1-4, with D unresolved. The CDR3 runs 15 residues. Trimming removed 6 bases from V and 1 base from J, with 15 bases in between. Germline V gene data show CDR1 as SQVTM and CDR2 as ANQGSEA. The CDR3 is CSVRVSGGTNEKLFF. The CDR3 DNA is TGCAGCGTGAGGGTCTCGGGAGGAACTAATGAAAAACTGTTTTTT.

V gene TRBV5-4 combines with J gene TRBJ1-1; D gene ambiguous. V was clipped by 3 bases and J by 6 bases, with 15 bases between them. The length of the CDR3 is 14 residues. Germline-derived CDR1 and CDR2 are SGHNT and YYREEE (reference sequence). The CDR3 spells CASSSYPQRAEAFF. The CDR3 DNA follows: TGTGCCAGCAGCTCCTACCCGCAGCGGGCTGAAGCTTTCTTT.

This chain links TRBV4-3 with TRBJ1-4; D gene unclear. This CDR3 spans 16 amino acids. CDR1 is LGHNA, CDR2 YSLEER, per germline. V lost 0 bases, J lost 8 bases, and 16 bases lay in between. The CDR3 protein is CASSQDLSLRREKLFF. The CDR3, as DNA: TGCGCCAGCAGCCAAGATCTGTCCCTGCGGAGGGAAAAACTGTTTTTT.

The gene calls are TRBV5-1 and TRBJ2-7; D might be TRBD1 (6 bases). The CDR3 sequence is 13 residues long. V lost 4 bases, J lost 2 bases, and 10 bases lay in between. Germline V CDR1 and CDR2: SGHRS, YFSETQ. The CDR3 DNA follows: TGCGCCAGCAGCGCCCGGACAGCCTACGAGCAGTACTTC. It specifies CASSARTAYEQYF.

The chain carries TRBV6-6 and TRBJ1-5; the D is unclear. Per the germline V gene, CDR1 is MNHNY and CDR2 is SVGAGI (reference sequence). V gave up 2 bases and J gave up 6 bases, with 5 bases separating them. This CDR3 region has 12 residues. Here the CDR3 DNA reads TGTGCCAGCAGTTACGAGGGTCAGCCCCAGCATTTT. Translating it yields CASSYEGQPQHF.

This rearrangement joins TRBV28 to TRBJ1-6, with 9 bases that match TRBD1. The germline V gene has CDR1 MDHEN and CDR2 SYDVKM. With V trimmed by 4 bases and J by 7 bases, 8 bases remained unmatched. This CDR3 has 16 residues. The DNA of the CDR3 is TGTGCCAGCAGTTCCCGGGACAGGGCCGGGAATTCACCCCTCCACTTT. It translates to CASSSRDRAGNSPLHF.

The CDR3 sequence: CASSRHSDRENYGYTF. The CDR3 nucleotides read TGTGCCAGCAGCCGGCATTCGGACAGGGAGAACTATGGCTACACCTTC. This rearrangement joins TRBV3-1 (or the pseudogene TRBV3-2) to TRBJ1-2; 8 bases map to TRBD1. CDR3 length: 16 residues. CDR1 LGHDT and CDR2 YNNKEL come from the germline V gene (reference sequence). The V and J ends lost 4 bases and 2 bases, in that order; junction bases with no gene match: 9.

This chain joins TRBV7-9 and TRBJ2-3; 11 nucleotides agree with TRBD2. The CDR3 spans 16 residues. Germline V lookup: CDR1 SEHNR, CDR2 FQNEAQ (reference sequence). V shed 5 bases and J 0 bases; nucleotides not matched to a gene: 4. In DNA, the CDR3 is TGTGCCAGCAGCCCACTAGCGGGAGTTAGCACAGATACGCAGTATTTT. This sequence encodes CASSPLAGVSTDTQYF.